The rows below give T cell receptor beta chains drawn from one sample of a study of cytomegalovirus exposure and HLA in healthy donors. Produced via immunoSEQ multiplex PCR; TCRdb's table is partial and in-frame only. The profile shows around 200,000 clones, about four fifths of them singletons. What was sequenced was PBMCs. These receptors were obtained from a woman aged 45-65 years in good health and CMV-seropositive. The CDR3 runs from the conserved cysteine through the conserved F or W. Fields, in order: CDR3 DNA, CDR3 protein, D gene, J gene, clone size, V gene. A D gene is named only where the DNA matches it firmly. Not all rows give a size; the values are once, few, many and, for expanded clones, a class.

TGTGCCAGCAGCCGCGGGCCCGAGGTTGAGTTCTTC | CASSRGPEVEFF | . | TRBJ2-1 | . | TRBV6-6
TGTGCCAGCTCATCGGGACAGGGAGGGAATAGCAATCAGCCCCAGCATTTT | CASSSGQGGNSNQPQHF | TRBD1 | TRBJ1-5 | . | TRBV18
TGTGCCAGCTCACAAACGGCAGGGCCAACCTATGGCTACACCTTC | CASSQTAGPTYGYTF | . | TRBJ1-2 | . | TRBV18
TGCGCCAGCAGCTTGGATTGGGGGGGCACAGATACGCAGTATTTT | CASSLDWGGTDTQYF | . | TRBJ2-3 | . | TRBV5-1
TGTGCCAGCAGCTTAAGGGGACGGGGGGTCCAAGAGACCCAGTACTTC | CASSLRGRGVQETQYF | TRBD2 | TRBJ2-5 | once | TRBV7-2
TGTGCCAGCAGCCCCGACTTCCGCACCTACAATGAGCAGTTCTTC | CASSPDFRTYNEQFF | . | TRBJ2-1 | . | TRBV28
TGTGCCAGCAGCCACAGGGCGAGCACTGAAGCTTTCTTT | CASSHRASTEAFF | . | TRBJ1-1 | . | TRBV14
TGTGCCAGCAGTGAATCACCGGGGAAAGTAGCTTTCTTT | CASSESPGKVAFF | . | TRBJ1-1 | . | TRBV6-4
TGCGCCAGCAGACCGAGGGGGCGCGGCTCCTACAATGAGCAGTTCTTC | CASRPRGRGSYNEQFF | TRBD1 | TRBJ2-1 | few | TRBV23-1
TGTGCCAGCAGCGCCGGGACAGGGGGACCCTACAATGAGCAGTTCTTC | CASSAGTGGPYNEQFF | TRBD1 | TRBJ2-1 | . | TRBV7-3
TGTGCCAGCATTCCGGGACAGACTTACAATGAGCAGTTCTTC | CASIPGQTYNEQFF | TRBD1 | TRBJ2-1 | . | TRBV28
TGTGCCAGCAGCTGGGCAGGGTTGGGCTACAATGAGCAGTTCTTC | CASSWAGLGYNEQFF | . | TRBJ2-1 | . | TRBV5-8